The 19 T cell receptor beta chains reported below all come from one sample, sequenced in a study of T-cell reconstitution after alpha-beta-depleted transplantation in children. Unique molecular identifiers were used in preparing the TCRbeta library. TCRdb processed the PCR reads anew with MiXCR; each CDR3 protein has one entry. The table shows some 280,000 distinct CDR3 sequences, with more than 8% occurring only once. This specimen consisted of PBMCs from the stem cell graft donor, obtained from the stem cell graft. These receptors were taken from a human donor who donated a stem cell graft to a child with SCID.

This clonotype was counted between two and nine times. The genes are TRBV18 and TRBJ2-7; 8 positions match TRBD1. From germline, CDR1 is KGHSH and CDR2 LQKENI. The CDR3 consists of 14 residues. The junction had 8 bases not matched to a gene; V was cut back by 6 bases and J by 4 bases. This CDR3 is CASSNRDRSYEQYF. CDR3 bases: TGTGCCAGCTCGAACCGGGACAGGAGTTACGAGCAGTACTTC. Combining the CDR3 with reference TRBV18 and TRBJ2-7 gives the whole variable domain NAGVMQNPRHLVRRRGQEARLRCSPMKGHSHVYWYRQLPEEGLKFMVYLQKENIIDESGMPKERFSAEFPKEGPSILRIQQVVRGDSAAYFCASSNRDRSYEQYFGPGTRLTVT.

This clonotype turned up a few times. The V call is TRBV7-9, the J call TRBJ2-7; D is perhaps TRBD1 or TRBD2 (5 bases each). Looked up from germline, CDR1 is SEHNR and CDR2 is FQNEAQ (reference sequence). V was clipped by 5 bases and J by 6 bases, with 14 bases between them. This CDR3 contains 13 residues. Here the CDR3 DNA reads TGTGCCAGCAGCCGAGAGGGGACGGCCGAGCAGTACTTC. Amino acids: CASSREGTAEQYF.

This clonotype was picked up a small number of times. The J gene is TRBJ1-4, the V gene TRBV10-3, with D unclear. CDR1 and CDR2 from the germline V gene are ENHRY and SYGVKD. V was pared by 3 bases and J by 4 bases, with 18 bases between. The CDR3 covers 17 residues. The CDR3 reads CAISDLPPGSSNEKLFF. The CDR3 region has the DNA TGTGCCATCAGTGACCTCCCTCCGGGTTCCAGTAATGAAAAACTGTTTTTT.

This clonotype was observed a few times. V usage is TRBV10-3 and J usage is TRBJ1-2; D is unresolved. From germline, CDR1 is ENHRY and CDR2 SYGVKD. The ends were cut back, 3 bases at V and 6 bases at J, with 2 bases in the middle. This CDR3 has 10 amino acids. The CDR3 DNA reads TGTGCCATCAGTGAAAATGGCTACACCTTC. Translated: CAISENGYTF.

This clonotype has ten or more counts. V is TRBV12-3 or TRBV12-4 and J is TRBJ1-5; perhaps TRBD1 as D (5 bases). CDR3 length equals 14 residues. Between the trimmed V and J ends, which lost 7 bases and 3 bases, there was a span of 13 bases. CDR3 sequence (DNA): TGTGCCAGCACCCAGGGTTTAGTCAATCAGCCCCAGCATTTT. It specifies CASTQGLVNQPQHF.

The chain couples TRBV20-1 to TRBJ2-3; D gene unclear. This CDR3 is 17 amino acids long. In germline, CDR1 is DFQATT, CDR2 SNEGSKA (reference sequence). Trimming removed 3 bases from V and 0 bases from J, with 19 bases in between. The CDR3 region is CSASPLPTEDSTDTQYF. Here the CDR3 DNA reads TGCAGTGCTAGCCCCCTTCCTACAGAAGATAGCACAGATACGCAGTATTTT.

This clonotype was observed at least ten times. The chain carries TRBV7-9 and TRBJ2-1; D may be TRBD1 or TRBD2 (5 bases each). From germline, CDR1 is SEHNR and CDR2 FQNEAQ (reference sequence). Trimming shortened V by 7 bases and J by 5 bases, and 21 bases separated the two germline ends. The CDR3 totals 16 residues. As DNA, the CDR3 is TGTGCCAGCACCCGACTAATAGGGGTAAGCGACAATGAGCAGTTCTTC. It yields the protein CASTRLIGVSDNEQFF.

The rearrangement uses TRBV11-2 and TRBJ2-5; D may be TRBD2 (6 bases). Germline CDR1 reads SGHAT; CDR2 reads FQNNGV. The CDR3 covers 15 residues. V shed 4 bases and J shed 4 bases, with 16 bases lying between them. The CDR3 protein is CASSSPAGRSETQYF. CDR3 nucleotide sequence: TGTGCCAGCAGCTCCCCCGCAGGGAGGTCAGAGACCCAGTACTTC.

This clonotype has ten or more counts. The V and J genes are TRBV3-1 and TRBJ2-2; D not certain. V was shortened by 3 bases and J by 0 bases, with 11 bases between the two germline ends. CDR3 length equals 16 residues. Looked up from germline, CDR1 is LGHDT and CDR2 is YNNKEL (reference sequence). The CDR3 is CASSHPDRPNTGELFF. The CDR3 DNA is TGTGCCAGCAGCCACCCAGATCGTCCGAACACCGGGGAGCTGTTTTTT.

V usage is TRBV3-1 and J usage is TRBJ1-5, with D unclear. CDR3 length: 11 amino acids. Germline V gene data show CDR1 as LGHDT and CDR2 as YNNKEL (reference sequence). V gave up 8 bases and J gave up 4 bases, with 6 bases separating them. The CDR3 is CASGQNQPQHF. CDR3 DNA: TGTGCCAGCGGGCAGAATCAGCCCCAGCATTTT.

This clonotype was seen many times. The genes are TRBV2 and TRBJ2-5; 8 nucleotides line up with TRBD1. V shed 3 bases and J 3 bases; nucleotides not matched to a gene: 6. The CDR3 spans 15 residues. Germline values: CDR1 SNHLY, CDR2 FYNNEI. The CDR3 DNA reads TGTGCCAGCAGTGACGGACAGGGCCCGAAAGAGACCCAGTACTTC. This sequence encodes CASSDGQGPKETQYF.

This clonotype was picked up a small number of times. The CDR3: CASWGPRDGTYEQYF. In DNA, the CDR3 is TGTGCCAGCTGGGGGCCCCGGGACGGAACCTACGAGCAGTACTTC. The chain links TRBV27 to TRBJ2-7; a weak D match, TRBD1 (6 bases). The germline V gene has CDR1 MNHEY and CDR2 SMNVEV (reference sequence). Trimming left V 8 bases short and J 2 bases short, with 19 bases between. The CDR3 spans 15 residues.

This clonotype was counted many times. The chain carries TRBV29-1 and TRBJ2-7, with D possibly TRBD1 on 5 matching bases. V shed 4 bases and J shed 5 bases, with 18 bases lying between them. Germline CDR1 and CDR2: SQVTM and ANQGSEA. This CDR3 is built from 14 residues. CDR3 region: CSVGKGSLPNEQYF. The CDR3, as DNA: TGCAGCGTTGGGAAGGGGTCCCTCCCTAACGAGCAGTACTTC.

The V call is TRBV10-3, the J call TRBJ1-2, with D possibly matching TRBD1 (5 bases). The ends were cut back, 4 bases at V and 3 bases at J, with 9 bases in the middle. The V gene's germline CDR1 is ENHRY and CDR2 SYGVKD. The CDR3 has 13 residues. CDR3 sequence: CAISVKGYYGYTF. The CDR3 nucleotides are TGTGCCATCAGTGTCAAGGGGTACTATGGCTACACCTTC.

This clonotype was picked up a small number of times. The gene calls are TRBV7-8 and TRBJ2-7; 10 bases align to TRBD2. Germline assignment: CDR1 SGHVS and CDR2 FQNEAQ. J was trimmed by 4 bases and V by 5 bases; bases with no gene match: 8. This CDR3 contains 15 residues. CDR3 DNA sequence: TGTGCCAGCAGCGCCCTAGCGGGGGTGATTTACGAGCAGTACTTC. Translation gives CASSALAGVIYEQYF. Looking up the rest from reference TRBV7-8 and TRBJ2-7 gives the full variable domain: GAGVSQSPRYKVAKRGQDVALRCDPISGHVSLFWYQQALGQGPEFLTYFQNEAQLDKSGLPSDRFFAERPEGSVSTLKIQRTQQEDSAVYLCASSALAGVIYEQYFGPGTRLTVT.

This clonotype appeared many times. The chain recombines TRBV4-1 with TRBJ2-2, with TRBD1 identical over 11 bases. Per the germline V gene, CDR1 is MGHRA and CDR2 is YSYEKL. V lost 1 base and J lost 8; bases outside the gene matches: 15. The CDR3 covers 19 residues. The CDR3: CASSQVGQGALARVGELFF. The CDR3 bases are TGCGCCAGCAGCCAAGTAGGACAGGGGGCATTGGCGAGGGTGGGGGAGCTGTTTTTT.

The gene calls are TRBV11-2 and TRBJ2-1, with TRBD1 identical over 7 bases. Germline V gives CDR1 SGHAT, CDR2 FQNNGV. This CDR3 contains 15 residues. J lost 2 bases, V lost 3 bases, and 4 bases had no gene match. CDR3 DNA sequence: TGTGCCAGCAGCTTGAGGGGGCGAGCCTACAATGAGCAGTTCTTC. Amino acids: CASSLRGRAYNEQFF.

This clonotype has a count of ten or more. J is TRBJ2-3 and V is TRBV5-1; 8 positions match TRBD2. V was pared by 6 bases and J by 4 bases, with 7 bases of the junction left unmatched. The germline gives CDR1 SGHRS, CDR2 YFSETQ. The CDR3 loop spans 14 amino acids. The chain's CDR3 is CASKDGTRADTQYF. The DNA of the CDR3 is TGCGCCAGCAAGGATGGGACTAGAGCAGATACGCAGTATTTT.

This clonotype has just a few counts. This chain connects TRBV20-1 to TRBJ2-1, with 11 bases aligning to TRBD1. The germline gives CDR1 DFQATT, CDR2 SNEGSKA (reference sequence). There are 14 residues in the CDR3. The ends lost 5 bases at V and 7 bases at J; junction bases unmatched: 7. DNA for the CDR3: TGCAGTGCTTCGGGACAGGGGGTAGGAAATGAGCAGTTCTTC. As protein: CSASGQGVGNEQFF.